This T cell receptor (beta chain) was sequenced for a study of blood T cell repertoires in COVID-19. Authors' data handling: Counts of nucleated cells, estimated from reference gene primer amplification, were obtained. The table came from immunoSEQ multiplex PCR; TCRdb's copy has only in-frame clones and leaves some out. V and J calls and clone size are as listed in that table; D and trimming were resolved from the DNA. This sample has 400,000 or so clones; more than 85% occur once, and the top ten carry roughly 3.1%. Sequences were obtained from peripheral blood. This TCR derives from a human donor in a cohort sampled during active COVID-19.

CDR3 protein: CASSRGLAGLDEQFF. CDR3 sequence (DNA): TGTGCCAGCAGCCGAGGACTAGCGGGGCTCGATGAGCAGTTCTTC. J is TRBJ2-1 and V is TRBV3-1 (or the pseudogene TRBV3-2); 12 bases are shared with TRBD2. The CDR3 covers 15 residues. The V gene end was trimmed by 4 bases and the J gene end by 8 bases; junction bases not matched to a gene: 6. CDR1 is LGHDT and CDR2 is YNNKEL in the germline V gene (reference sequence).